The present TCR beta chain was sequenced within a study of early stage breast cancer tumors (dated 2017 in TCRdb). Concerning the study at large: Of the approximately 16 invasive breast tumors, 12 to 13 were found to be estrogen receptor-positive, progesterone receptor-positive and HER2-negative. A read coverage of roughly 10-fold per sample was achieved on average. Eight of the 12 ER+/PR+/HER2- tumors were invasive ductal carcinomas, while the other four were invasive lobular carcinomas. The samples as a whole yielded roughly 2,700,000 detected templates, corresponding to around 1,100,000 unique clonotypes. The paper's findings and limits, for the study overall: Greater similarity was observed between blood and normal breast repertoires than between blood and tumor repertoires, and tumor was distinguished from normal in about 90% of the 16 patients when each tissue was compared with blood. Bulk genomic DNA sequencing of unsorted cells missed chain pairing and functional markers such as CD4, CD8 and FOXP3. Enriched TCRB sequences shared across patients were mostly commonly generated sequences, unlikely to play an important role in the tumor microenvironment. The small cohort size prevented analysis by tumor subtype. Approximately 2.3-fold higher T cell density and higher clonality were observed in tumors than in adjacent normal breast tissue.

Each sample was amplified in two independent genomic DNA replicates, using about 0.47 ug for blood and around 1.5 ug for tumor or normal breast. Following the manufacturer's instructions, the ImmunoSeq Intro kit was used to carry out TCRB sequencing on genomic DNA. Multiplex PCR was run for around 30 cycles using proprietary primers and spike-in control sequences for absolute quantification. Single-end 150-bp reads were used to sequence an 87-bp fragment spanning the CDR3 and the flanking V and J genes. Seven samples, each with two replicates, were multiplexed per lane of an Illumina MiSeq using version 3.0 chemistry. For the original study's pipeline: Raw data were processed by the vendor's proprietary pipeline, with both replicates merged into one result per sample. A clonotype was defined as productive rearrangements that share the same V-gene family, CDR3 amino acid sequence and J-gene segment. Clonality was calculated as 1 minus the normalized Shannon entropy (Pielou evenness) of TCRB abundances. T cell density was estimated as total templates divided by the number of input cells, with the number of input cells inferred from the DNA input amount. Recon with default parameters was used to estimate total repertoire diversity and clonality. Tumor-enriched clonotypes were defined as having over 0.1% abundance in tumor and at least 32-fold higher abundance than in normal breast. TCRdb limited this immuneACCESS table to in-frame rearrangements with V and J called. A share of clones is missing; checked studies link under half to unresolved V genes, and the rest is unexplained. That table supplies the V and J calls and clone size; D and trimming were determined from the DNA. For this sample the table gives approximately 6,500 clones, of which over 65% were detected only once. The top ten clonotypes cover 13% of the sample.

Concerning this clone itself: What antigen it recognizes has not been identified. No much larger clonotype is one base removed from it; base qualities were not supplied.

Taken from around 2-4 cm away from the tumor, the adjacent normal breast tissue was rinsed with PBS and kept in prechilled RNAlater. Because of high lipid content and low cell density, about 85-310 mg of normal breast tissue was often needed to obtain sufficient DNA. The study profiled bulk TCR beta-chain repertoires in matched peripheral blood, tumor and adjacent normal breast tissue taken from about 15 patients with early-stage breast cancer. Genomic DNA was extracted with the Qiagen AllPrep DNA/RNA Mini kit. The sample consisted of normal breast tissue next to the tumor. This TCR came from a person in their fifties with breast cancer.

The CDR3 in this case is CASSTGQAAFETQYF. DNA sequence: TGCGCCAGCAGTACGGGACAGGCGGCCTTCGAGACCCAGTACTTC. The chain uses TRBV10-1 and TRBJ2-5; TRBD1 fits 8 bases in the junction. Relative to germline, V is missing 5 bases and J is missing 5 bases, with 10 bases of the junction outside any gene match. The CDR3, cysteine through phenylalanine, is 15 amino acids long. The DNA shown is the 45-base CDR3, in frame from base 1. CDR1 and CDR2 (WNHNN, SYGVQD) derive from the germline V gene (reference sequence).